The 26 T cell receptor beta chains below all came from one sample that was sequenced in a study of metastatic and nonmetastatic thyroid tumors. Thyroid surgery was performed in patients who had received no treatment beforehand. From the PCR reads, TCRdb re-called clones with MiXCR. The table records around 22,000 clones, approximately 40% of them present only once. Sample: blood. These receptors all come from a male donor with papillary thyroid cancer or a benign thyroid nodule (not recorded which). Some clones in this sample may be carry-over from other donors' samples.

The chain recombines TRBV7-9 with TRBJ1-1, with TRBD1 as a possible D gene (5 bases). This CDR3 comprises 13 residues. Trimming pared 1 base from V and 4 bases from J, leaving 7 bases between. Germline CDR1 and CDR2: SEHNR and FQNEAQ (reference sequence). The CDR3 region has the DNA TGTGCCAGCAGCTTAGGGGGGAGCACTGAAGCTTTCTTT. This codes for CASSLGGSTEAFF.

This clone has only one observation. Here the CDR3 reads CSASQATNQPQHF. For the CDR3, the DNA is TGCAGTGCTAGTCAGGCTACCAATCAGCCCCAGCATTTT. The chain couples TRBV20-1 to TRBJ1-5; no clear D. V gave up 3 bases and J gave up 3 bases, with 9 bases separating them. Germline V CDR1 and CDR2: DFQATT, SNEGSKA (reference sequence). The CDR3 loop spans 13 amino acids.

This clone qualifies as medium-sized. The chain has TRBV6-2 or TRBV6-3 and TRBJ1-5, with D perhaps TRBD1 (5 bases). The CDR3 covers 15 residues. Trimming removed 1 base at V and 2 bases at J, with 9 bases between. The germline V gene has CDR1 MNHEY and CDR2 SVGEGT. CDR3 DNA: TGTGCCAGCAGTTACTTGAGGGGTGGCAATCAGCCCCAGCATTTT. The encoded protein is CASSYLRGGNQPQHF.

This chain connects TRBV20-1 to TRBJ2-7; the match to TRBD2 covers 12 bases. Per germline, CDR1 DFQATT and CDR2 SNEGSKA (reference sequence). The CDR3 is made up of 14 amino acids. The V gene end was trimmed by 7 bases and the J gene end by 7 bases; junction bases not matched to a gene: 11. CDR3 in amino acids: CSVIPSGRAKEQYF. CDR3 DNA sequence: TGCAGTGTCATTCCTAGCGGGAGGGCCAAGGAGCAGTACTTC.

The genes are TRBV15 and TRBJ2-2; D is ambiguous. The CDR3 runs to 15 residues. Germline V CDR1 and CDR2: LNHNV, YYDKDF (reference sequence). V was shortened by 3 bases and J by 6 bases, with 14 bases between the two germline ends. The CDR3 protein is CATSSDFSGAGELFF. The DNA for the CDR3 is TGTGCCACCAGCAGCGATTTCTCAGGAGCCGGGGAGCTGTTTTTT.

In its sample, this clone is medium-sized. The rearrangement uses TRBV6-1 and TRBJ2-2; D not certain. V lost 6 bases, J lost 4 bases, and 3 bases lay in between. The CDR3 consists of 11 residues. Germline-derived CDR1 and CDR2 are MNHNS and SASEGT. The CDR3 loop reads CASRLTGELFF. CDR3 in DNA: TGTGCCAGCAGGCTCACCGGGGAGCTGTTTTTT.

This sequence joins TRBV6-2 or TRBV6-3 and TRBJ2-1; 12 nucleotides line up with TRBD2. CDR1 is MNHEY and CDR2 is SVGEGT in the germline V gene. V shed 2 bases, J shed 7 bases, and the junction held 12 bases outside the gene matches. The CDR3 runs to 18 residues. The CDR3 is CASSYGLAGGPSVNEQFF. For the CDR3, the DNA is TGTGCCAGCAGTTACGGGCTAGCGGGGGGGCCTAGTGTGAATGAGCAGTTCTTC.

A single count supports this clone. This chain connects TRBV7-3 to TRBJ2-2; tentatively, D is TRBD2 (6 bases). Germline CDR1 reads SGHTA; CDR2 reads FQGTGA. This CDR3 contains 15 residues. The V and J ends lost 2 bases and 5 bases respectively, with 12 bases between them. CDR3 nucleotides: TGTGCCAGCAGCTTATTGGGGGGAGATACCGGGGAGCTGTTTTTT. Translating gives CASSLLGGDTGELFF.

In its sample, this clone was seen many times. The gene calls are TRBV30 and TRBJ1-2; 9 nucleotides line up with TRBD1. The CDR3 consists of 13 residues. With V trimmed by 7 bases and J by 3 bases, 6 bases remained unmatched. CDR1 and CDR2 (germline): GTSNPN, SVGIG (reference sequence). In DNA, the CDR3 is TGTGCCTCAGGACAGGGGTCTGACTATGGCTACACCTTC. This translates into CASGQGSDYGYTF.

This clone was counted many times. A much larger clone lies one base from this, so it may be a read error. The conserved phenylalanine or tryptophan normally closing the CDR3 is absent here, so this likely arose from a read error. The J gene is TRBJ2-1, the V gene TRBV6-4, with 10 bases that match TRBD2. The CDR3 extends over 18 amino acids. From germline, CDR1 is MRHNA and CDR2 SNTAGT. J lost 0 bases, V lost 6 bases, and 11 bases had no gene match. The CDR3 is CASRQGGASGSSYNEQFV. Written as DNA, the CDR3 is TGTGCCAGCAGACAGGGGGGGGCTAGCGGGAGCTCCTACAATGAGCAGTTCGTC.

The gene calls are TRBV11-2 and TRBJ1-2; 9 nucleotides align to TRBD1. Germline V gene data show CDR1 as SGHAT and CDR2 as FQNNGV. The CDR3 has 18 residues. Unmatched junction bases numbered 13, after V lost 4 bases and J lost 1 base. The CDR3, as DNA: TGTGCCAGCAGCTCCCCCCCGGACAGGGGTCGGGGTAACTATGGCTACACCTTC. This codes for CASSSPPDRGRGNYGYTF.

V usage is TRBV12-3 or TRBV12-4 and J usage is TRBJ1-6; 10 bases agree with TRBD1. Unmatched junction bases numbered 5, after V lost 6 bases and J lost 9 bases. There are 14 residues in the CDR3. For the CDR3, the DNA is TGTGCCAGCAGGTGGGACAGGGGTAGTTCACCCCTCCACTTT. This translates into CASRWDRGSSPLHF.

The CDR3 region has the DNA TGCAGTGCTAGAGAGGGGGGACAGGGGTATGGCTACACCTTC. It encodes CSAREGGQGYGYTF. This chain links TRBV20-1 with TRBJ1-2, with 10 bases matching TRBD1. This CDR3 comprises 14 residues. V trimming: 0 bases; J trimming: 5 bases; junction bases outside the gene matches: 3. Germline-derived CDR1 and CDR2 are DFQATT and SNEGSKA (reference sequence).

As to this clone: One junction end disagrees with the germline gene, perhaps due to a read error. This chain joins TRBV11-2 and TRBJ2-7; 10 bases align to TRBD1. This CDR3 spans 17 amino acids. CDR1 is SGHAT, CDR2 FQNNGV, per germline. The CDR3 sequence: CPSSLVGTGEGTYEQYF. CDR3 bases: TGTCCCAGCAGCTTAGTTGGGACAGGGGAGGGTACCTACGAGCAGTACTTC.

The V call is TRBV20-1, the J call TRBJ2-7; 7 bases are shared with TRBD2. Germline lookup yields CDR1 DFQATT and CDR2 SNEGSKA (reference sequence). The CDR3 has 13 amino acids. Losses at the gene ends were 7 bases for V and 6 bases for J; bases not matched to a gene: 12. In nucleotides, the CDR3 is TGCAGTGGTAAAAGCGGGGATGCGGGCGAGCAGTACTTC. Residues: CSGKSGDAGEQYF.

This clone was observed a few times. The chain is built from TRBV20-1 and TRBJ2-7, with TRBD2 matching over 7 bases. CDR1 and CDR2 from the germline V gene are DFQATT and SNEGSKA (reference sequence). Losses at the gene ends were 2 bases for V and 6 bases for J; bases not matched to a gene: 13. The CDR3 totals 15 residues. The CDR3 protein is CSARPTAAGELEQYF. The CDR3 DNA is TGCAGTGCTAGACCGACGGCGGCGGGAGAACTCGAGCAGTACTTC.

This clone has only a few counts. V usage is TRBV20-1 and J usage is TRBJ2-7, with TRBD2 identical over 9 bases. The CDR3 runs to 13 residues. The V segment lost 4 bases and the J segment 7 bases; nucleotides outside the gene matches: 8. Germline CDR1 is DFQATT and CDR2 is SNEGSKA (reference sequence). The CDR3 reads CSATSGVVWEQYF. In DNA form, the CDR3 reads TGCAGTGCTACTAGCGGGGTGGTTTGGGAGCAGTACTTC.

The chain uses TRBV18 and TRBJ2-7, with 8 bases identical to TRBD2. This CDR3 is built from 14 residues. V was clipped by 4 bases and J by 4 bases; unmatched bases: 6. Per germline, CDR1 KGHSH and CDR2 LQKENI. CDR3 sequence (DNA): TGTGCCAGCTCACTTGGCGGGAGGCCATACGAGCAGTACTTC. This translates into CASSLGGRPYEQYF.

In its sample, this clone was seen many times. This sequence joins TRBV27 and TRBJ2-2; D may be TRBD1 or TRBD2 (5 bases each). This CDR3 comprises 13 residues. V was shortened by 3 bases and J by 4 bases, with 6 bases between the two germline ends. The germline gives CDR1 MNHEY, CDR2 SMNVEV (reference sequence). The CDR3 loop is CASSFGGTGELFF. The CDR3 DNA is TGTGCCAGCAGTTTTGGGGGCACCGGGGAGCTGTTTTTT.

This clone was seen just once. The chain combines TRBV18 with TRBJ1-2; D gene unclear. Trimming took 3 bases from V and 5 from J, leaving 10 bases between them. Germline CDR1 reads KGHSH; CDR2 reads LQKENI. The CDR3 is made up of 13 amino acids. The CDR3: CASSPGELYGYTF. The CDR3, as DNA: TGTGCCAGCTCACCTGGGGAACTATATGGCTACACCTTC. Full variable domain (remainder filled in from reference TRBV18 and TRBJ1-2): NAGVMQNPRHLVRRRGQEARLRCSPMKGHSHVYWYRQLPEEGLKFMVYLQKENIIDESGMPKERFSAEFPKEGPSILRIQQVVRGDSAAYFCASSPGELYGYTFGSGTRLTVV.

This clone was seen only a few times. The CDR3 sequence is CATSREREYGYTF. CDR3 DNA: TGTGCCACCAGCAGAGAAAGGGAATACGGCTACACCTTC. V gene TRBV15 combines with J gene TRBJ1-2; no firm D call. The CDR3 is 13 amino acids. Trimming shortened V by 0 bases and J by 8 bases, and 10 bases separated the two germline ends. The germline V gene encodes CDR1 LNHNV and CDR2 YYDKDF (reference sequence). The full variable domain, rest sourced from reference TRBV15 and TRBJ1-2, is DAMVIQNPRYQVTQFGKPVTLSCSQTLNHNVMYWYQQKSSQAPKLLFHYYDKDFNNEADTPDNFQSRRPNTSFCFLDIRSPGLGDTAMYLCATSREREYGYTFGSGTRLTVV.

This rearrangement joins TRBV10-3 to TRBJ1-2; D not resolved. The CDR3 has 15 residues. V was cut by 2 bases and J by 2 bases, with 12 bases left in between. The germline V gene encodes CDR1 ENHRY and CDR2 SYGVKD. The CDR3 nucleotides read TGTGCCATCAGTGAGGGGGAGTATCTAAACTATGGCTACACCTTC. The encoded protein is CAISEGEYLNYGYTF.

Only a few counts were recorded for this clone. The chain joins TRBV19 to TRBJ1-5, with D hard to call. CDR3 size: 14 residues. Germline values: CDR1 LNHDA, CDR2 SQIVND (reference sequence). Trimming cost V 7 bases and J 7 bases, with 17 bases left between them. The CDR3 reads CASKTGQLRQPQHF. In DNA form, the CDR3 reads TGTGCCAGTAAGACGGGCCAGTTGAGGCAGCCCCAGCATTTT.

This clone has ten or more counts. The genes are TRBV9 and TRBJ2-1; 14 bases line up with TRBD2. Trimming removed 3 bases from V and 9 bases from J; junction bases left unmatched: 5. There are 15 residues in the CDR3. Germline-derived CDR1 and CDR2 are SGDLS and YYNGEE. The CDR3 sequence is CASSATGTSGGEQFF. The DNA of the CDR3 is TGTGCCAGCAGCGCGACCGGGACTAGCGGGGGTGAGCAGTTCTTC.

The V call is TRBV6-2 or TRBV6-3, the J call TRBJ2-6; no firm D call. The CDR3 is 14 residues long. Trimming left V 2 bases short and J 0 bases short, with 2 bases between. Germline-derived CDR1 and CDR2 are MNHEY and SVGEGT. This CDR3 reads CASSYNSGANVLTF. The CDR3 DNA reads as TGTGCCAGCAGTTACAACTCTGGGGCCAACGTCCTGACTTTC.

CDR3 sequence: CASSQTGLEAFF. DNA of the CDR3: TGTGCCAGCAGCCAAACAGGTCTTGAAGCTTTCTTT. The chain carries TRBV5-4 and TRBJ1-1, with D perhaps TRBD1 (5 bases). This CDR3 spans 12 amino acids. V dropped 4 bases and J dropped 7 bases, with 11 bases sitting between them. The germline CDR1 and CDR2 sequences are SGHNT and YYREEE (reference sequence).